The source of this T cell receptor beta chain is a study of neurological immune-mediated disorders (dated by TCRdb to the late 2010s). The study in broad terms: Using UMI-based sequencing, the study compared peripheral blood TCR-beta repertoires from patients with HTLV-I-associated myelopathy (HAM/TSP), patients with multiple sclerosis, and healthy controls. Longitudinal samples, technical triplicates and paired sorted CD4+ and CD8+ T-cell subsets, alongside PBMC samples, were included among the 90 to 130 TCR-beta libraries. Longitudinal HAM/TSP and healthy donors had 3 time-points each (3-40 month intervals). The cohort comprised 68 subjects: some 14 HAM/TSP patients, approximately 34 multiple sclerosis patients and about 20 healthy controls.

This specimen's time point label, interpreted: longitudinal time-point 3. The healthy controls were volunteers from a blood bank in Maryland, USA. Libraries from unsorted PBMCs were made from 2 million PBMCs kept in RNAlater at -80 degrees C until RNA extraction. Peripheral blood was subjected to Ficoll-Hypaque density gradient centrifugation to isolate PBMCs, which were then cryopreserved in liquid nitrogen. The paper's findings and limits, for the study overall: Expanded clones from different subjects shared no identical CDR3 amino acid sequences, which suggests that TCR-beta repertoires were private in all groups. TCR clonal expansion was highest in HAM/TSP patients and lowest in MS patients, with MS patients falling below even healthy controls.

From the cysteine through the phenylalanine, the CDR3 covers 14 amino acids. Just CDR3 DNA is preserved here, 42 bases in frame from base 1. Taken from the germline V gene (reference sequence), the CDR1 and CDR2 loops are DFQATT and SNEGSKA. V gives up 0 bases and J gives up 6 bases, and the segment between their germline ends measures 9 bases. cDNA was synthesized by template-switch 5'RACE using a primer carrying a 10-nucleotide random unique molecular identifier by which each TCR transcript was tagged. Over 180 million TCR-beta sequences, covering 15-18 subjects, were produced in each sequencing run. The RNeasy kit was used to extract total RNA. Using the KAPA Real-time Library Amplification kit, TCR-beta VDJ regions were amplified with primers for the TCR constant region and the 5'RACE anchor. A first PCR added sample indexes and Illumina adaptors, and a second PCR then raised library yield. After Ampure bead purification, the TCR product of roughly 650 bp was size-selected on a 2% E-gel SizeSelection system. Before pooling, libraries had their quality checked on a Bioanalyzer, their concentration measured with Qubit, and their quantity determined with the Kapa Library Quantification kit. Paired-end 2 x 150 bp sequencing of the libraries was performed on an Illumina HiSeq 2500. To increase sequence diversity, roughly 23-30% phiX was spiked into each library pool. As for the original processing: Quality-filtered reads were processed with the UMI-based MiGEC pipeline, which removed over 75% of raw TCR sequences during error correction. VDJ genes were aligned to IMGT germline references, and clonotypes were defined by unique CDR3 amino acid sequence plus V-J genes. Clonal expansion, Shannon diversity, and CDR3 relatedness (CalcPairwiseDistances, ClusterSamples) were evaluated with VDJtools, and phylogenetic trees were built with CLCbio workbench. Using coefficient-of-variation modelling across technical triplicates, the study counted a clone as expanded if it had at least 8 unique UMIs. TCRdb reprocessed the public reads (quality trimming at Q25 with fastp, clone calling with MiXCR) and kept in-frame beta chains. Rows merge per CDR3 protein into single entries with the most common DNA and genes. V and J calls and clone size were set by TCRdb, not the authors. Recorded for this sample are around 42,000 distinct CDR3 sequences; approximately 15% of them occurred a single time. About an eighth of the sample lies in the top ten.

This clonotype was picked up a small number of times. What this receptor recognizes is not known. Base-call qualities are not available, and no considerably larger clone is one nucleotide away. The chain employs TRBV20-1 and TRBJ1-6; the D gene is unclear. This TCR derives from a man aged 25 to 40 in good health. The specimen sequenced was PBMCs. The DNA is TGCAGTGCTAGAGAGACGAGGGTTAATTCACCCCTCCACTTT. This translates into CSARETRVNSPLHF.